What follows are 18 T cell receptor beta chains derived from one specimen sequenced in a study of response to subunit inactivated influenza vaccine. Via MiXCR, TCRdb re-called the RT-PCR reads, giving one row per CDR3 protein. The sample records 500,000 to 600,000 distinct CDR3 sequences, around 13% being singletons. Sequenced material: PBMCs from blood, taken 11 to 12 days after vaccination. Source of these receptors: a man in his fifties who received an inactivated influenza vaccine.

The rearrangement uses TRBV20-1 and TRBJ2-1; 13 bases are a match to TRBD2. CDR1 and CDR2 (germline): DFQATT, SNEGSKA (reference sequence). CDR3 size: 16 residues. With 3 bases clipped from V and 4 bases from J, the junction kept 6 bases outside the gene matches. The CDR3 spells CSASKLAGGKYNEQFF. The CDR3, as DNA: TGCAGTGCTAGCAAACTAGCGGGAGGGAAGTACAATGAGCAGTTCTTC.

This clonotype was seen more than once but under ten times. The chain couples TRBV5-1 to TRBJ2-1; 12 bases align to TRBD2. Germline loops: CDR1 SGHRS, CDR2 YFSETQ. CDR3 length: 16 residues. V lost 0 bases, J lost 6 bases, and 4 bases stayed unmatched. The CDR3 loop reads CASSLGTSGITNEQFF. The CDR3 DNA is TGCGCCAGCAGCTTGGGGACTAGCGGGATTACCAATGAGCAGTTCTTC.

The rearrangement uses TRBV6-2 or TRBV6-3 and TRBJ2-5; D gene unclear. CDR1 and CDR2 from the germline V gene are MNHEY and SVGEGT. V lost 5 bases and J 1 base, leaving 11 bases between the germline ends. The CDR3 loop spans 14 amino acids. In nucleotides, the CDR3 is TGTGCCAGCAGTCCCTTTTCTCGCCAAGAGACCCAGTACTTC. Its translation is CASSPFSRQETQYF.

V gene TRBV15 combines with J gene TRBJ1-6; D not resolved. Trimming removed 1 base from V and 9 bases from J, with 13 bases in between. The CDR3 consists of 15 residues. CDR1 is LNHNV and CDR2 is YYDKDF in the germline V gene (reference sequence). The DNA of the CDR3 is TGTGCCACCAGCAGAGGTCCCGGGAGCGGTTCACCCCTCCACTTT. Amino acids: CATSRGPGSGSPLHF.

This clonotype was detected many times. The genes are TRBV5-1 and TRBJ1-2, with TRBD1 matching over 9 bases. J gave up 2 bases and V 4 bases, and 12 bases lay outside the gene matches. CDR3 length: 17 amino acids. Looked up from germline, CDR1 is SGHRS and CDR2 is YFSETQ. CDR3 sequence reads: CASSNLRDRGRNYGYTF. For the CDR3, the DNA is TGCGCCAGCAGCAACCTTCGAGACAGGGGGAGGAACTATGGCTACACCTTC.

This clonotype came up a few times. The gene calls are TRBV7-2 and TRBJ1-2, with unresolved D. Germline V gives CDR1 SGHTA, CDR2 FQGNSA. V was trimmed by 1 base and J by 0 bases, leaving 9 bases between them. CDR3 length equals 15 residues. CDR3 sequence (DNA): TGTGCCAGCAGCTTAGTTTACCAAGCTAACTATGGCTACACCTTC. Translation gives CASSLVYQANYGYTF.

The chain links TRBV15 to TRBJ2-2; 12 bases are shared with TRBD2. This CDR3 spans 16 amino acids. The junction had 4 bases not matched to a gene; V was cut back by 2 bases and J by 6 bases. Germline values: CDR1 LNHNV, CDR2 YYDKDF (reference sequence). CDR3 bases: TGTGCCACCAGCAGACCTGGACTAGCGGGATCCGGGGAGCTGTTTTTT. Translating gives CATSRPGLAGSGELFF.

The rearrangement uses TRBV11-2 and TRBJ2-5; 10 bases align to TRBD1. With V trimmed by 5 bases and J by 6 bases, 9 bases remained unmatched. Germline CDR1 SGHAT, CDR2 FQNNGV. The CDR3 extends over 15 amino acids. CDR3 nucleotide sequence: TGTGCCAGCAGCCCCACCCGGGACAGGGGACAGACCCAGTACTTC. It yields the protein CASSPTRDRGQTQYF.

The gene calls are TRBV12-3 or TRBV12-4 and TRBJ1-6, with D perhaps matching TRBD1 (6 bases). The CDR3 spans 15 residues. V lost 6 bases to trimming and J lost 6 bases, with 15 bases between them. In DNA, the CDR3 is TGTGCCAGCAGGGGCTTGGCAGGGGCTAATTCACCCCTCCACTTT. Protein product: CASRGLAGANSPLHF.

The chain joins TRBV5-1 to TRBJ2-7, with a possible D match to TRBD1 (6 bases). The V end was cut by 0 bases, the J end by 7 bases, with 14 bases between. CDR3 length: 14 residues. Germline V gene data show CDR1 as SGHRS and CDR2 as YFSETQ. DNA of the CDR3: TGCGCCAGCAGCTTGGCCATCAGGGGCTCTGAGCAGTACTTC. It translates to CASSLAIRGSEQYF.

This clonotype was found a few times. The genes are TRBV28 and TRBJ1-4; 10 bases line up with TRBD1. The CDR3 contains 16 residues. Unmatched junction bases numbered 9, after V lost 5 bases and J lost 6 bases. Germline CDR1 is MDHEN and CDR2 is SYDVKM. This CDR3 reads CASSQPPGTGDEKLFF. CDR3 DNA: TGTGCCAGCAGTCAACCCCCTGGGACAGGGGATGAAAAACTGTTTTTT.

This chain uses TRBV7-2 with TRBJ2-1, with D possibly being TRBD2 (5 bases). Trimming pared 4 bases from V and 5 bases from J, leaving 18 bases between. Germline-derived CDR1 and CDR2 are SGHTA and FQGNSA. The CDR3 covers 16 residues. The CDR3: CASSSISRPGNNEQFF. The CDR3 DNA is TGTGCCAGCAGCTCAATCTCCCGCCCGGGGAACAATGAGCAGTTCTTC.

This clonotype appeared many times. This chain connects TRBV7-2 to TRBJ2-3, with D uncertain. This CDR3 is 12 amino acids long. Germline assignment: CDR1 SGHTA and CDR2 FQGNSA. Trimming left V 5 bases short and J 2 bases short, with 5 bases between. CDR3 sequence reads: CASSPVTDTQYF. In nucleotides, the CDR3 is TGTGCCAGCAGCCCCGTCACAGATACGCAGTATTTT.

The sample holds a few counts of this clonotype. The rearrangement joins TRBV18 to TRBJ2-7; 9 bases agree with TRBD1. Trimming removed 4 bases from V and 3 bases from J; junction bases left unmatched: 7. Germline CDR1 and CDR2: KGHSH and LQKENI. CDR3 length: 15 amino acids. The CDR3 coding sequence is TGTGCCAGCTCACAAATCCCGGGACAGGGCTACGAGCAGTACTTC. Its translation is CASSQIPGQGYEQYF. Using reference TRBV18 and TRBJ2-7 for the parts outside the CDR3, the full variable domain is NAGVMQNPRHLVRRRGQEARLRCSPMKGHSHVYWYRQLPEEGLKFMVYLQKENIIDESGMPKERFSAEFPKEGPSILRIQQVVRGDSAAYFCASSQIPGQGYEQYFGPGTRLTVT.

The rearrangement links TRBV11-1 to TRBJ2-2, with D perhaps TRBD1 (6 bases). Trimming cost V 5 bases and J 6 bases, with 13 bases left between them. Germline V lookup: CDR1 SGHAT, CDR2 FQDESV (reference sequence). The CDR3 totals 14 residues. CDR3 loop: CASSETTGSGELFF. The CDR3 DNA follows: TGTGCCAGCAGCGAGACCACAGGGTCCGGGGAGCTGTTTTTT. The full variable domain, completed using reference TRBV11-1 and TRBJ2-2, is EAEVAQSPRYKITEKSQAVAFWCDPISGHATLYWYRQILGQGPELLVQFQDESVVDDSQLPKDRFSAERLKGVDSTLKIQPAELGDSAMYLCASSETTGSGELFFGEGSRLTVL.

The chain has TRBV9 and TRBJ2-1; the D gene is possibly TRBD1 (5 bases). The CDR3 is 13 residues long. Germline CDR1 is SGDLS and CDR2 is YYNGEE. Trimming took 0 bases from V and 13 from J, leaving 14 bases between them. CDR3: CASSVGKGRSQFF. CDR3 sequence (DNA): TGTGCCAGCAGCGTAGGTAAGGGGCGATCCCAGTTCTTC.

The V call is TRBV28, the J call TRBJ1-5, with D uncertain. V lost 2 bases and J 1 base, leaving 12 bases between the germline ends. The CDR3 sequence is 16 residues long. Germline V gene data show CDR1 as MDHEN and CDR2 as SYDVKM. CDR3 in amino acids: CASSLARGVSNQPQHF. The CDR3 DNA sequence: TGTGCCAGCAGTTTAGCAAGAGGAGTGAGCAATCAGCCCCAGCATTTT.

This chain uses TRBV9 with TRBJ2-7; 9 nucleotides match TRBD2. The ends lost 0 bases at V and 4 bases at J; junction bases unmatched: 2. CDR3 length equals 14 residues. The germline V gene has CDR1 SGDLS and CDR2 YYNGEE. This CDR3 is CASSVAAGGYEQYF. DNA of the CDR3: TGTGCCAGCAGCGTAGCTGCGGGAGGGTACGAGCAGTACTTC.